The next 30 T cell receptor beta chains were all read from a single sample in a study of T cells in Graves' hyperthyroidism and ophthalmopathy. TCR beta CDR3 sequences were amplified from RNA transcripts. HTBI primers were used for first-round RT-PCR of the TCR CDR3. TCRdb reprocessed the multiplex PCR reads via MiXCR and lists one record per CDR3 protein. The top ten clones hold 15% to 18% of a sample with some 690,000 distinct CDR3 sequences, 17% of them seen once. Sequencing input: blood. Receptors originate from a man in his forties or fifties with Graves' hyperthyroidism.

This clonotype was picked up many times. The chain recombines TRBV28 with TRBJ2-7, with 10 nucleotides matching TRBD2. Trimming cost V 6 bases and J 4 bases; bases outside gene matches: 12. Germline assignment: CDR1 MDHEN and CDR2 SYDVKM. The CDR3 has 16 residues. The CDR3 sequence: CASSPAGLAKTYEQYF. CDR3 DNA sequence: TGTGCCAGCAGCCCGGCGGGACTAGCGAAGACTTACGAGCAGTACTTC.

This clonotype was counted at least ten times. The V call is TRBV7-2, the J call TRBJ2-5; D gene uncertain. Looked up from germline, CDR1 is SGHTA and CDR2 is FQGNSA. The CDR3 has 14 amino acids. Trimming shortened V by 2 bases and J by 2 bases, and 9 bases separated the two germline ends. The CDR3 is CASSLLGQQETQYF. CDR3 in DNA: TGTGCCAGCAGCTTATTGGGCCAGCAAGAGACCCAGTACTTC.

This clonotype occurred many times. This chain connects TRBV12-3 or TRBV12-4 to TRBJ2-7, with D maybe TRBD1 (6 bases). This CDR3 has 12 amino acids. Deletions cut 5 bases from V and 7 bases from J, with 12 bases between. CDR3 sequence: CASSLTGGEQYF. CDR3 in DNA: TGTGCCAGCAGTCTGACAGGCGGGGAGCAGTACTTC.

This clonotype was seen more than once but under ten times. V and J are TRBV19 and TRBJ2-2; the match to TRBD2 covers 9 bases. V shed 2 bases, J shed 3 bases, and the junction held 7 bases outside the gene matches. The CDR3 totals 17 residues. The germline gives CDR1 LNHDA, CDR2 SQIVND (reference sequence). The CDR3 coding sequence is TGTGCCAGTAGTATAAGGGCGGGAGGGCCTTACACCGGGGAGCTGTTTTTT. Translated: CASSIRAGGPYTGELFF.

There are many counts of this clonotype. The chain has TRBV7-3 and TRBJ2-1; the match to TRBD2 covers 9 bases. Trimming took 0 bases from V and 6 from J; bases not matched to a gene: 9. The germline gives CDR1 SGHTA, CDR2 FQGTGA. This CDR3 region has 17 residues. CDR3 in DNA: TGTGCCAGCAGCTTAACGTCGGGTGCGGGAGGGCGCAATGAGCAGTTCTTC. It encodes CASSLTSGAGGRNEQFF.

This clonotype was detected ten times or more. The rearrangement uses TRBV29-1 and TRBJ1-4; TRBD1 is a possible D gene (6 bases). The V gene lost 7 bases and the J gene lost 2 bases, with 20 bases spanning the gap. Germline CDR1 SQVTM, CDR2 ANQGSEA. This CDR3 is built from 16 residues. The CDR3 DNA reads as TGCAGCGCCGCGACAGGTTCCAGTGGGACTAATGAAAAACTGTTTTTT. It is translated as CSAATGSSGTNEKLFF.

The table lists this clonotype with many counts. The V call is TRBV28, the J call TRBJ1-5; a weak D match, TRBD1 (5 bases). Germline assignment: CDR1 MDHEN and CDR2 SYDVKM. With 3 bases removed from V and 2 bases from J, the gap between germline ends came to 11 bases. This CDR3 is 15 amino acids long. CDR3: CASSLRQGRNQPQHF. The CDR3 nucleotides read TGTGCCAGCAGTTTGCGGCAGGGACGCAATCAGCCCCAGCATTTT.

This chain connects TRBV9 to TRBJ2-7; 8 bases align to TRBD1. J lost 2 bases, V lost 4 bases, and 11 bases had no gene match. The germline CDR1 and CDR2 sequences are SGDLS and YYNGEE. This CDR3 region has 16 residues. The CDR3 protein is CASSPAGGLNAYEQYF. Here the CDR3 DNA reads TGTGCCAGCAGCCCCGCAGGGGGCCTTAACGCCTACGAGCAGTACTTC. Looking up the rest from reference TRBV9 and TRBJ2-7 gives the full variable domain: DSGVTQTPKHLITATGQRVTLRCSPRSGDLSVYWYQQSLDQGLQFLIQYYNGEERAKGNILERFSAQQFPDLHSELNLSSLELGDSALYFCASSPAGGLNAYEQYFGPGTRLTVT.

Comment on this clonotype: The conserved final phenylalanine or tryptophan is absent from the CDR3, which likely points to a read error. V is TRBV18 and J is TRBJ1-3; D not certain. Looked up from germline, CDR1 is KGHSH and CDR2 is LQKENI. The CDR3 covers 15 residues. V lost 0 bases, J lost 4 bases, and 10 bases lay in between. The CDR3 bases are TGTGCCAGCTCACCACCCGATATAAGGGGAAACACCATATATTCT. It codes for CASSPPDIRGNTIYS.

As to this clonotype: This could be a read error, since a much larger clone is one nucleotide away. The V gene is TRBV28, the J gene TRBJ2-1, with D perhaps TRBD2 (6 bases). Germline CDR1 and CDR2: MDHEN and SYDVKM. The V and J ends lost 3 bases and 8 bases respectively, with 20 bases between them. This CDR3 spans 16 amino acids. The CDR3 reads CASSFNRDSLRDEQFF. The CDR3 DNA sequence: TGTGCCAGCAGTTTTAACCGGGACTCCCTTCGCGATGAGCAGTTCTTC.

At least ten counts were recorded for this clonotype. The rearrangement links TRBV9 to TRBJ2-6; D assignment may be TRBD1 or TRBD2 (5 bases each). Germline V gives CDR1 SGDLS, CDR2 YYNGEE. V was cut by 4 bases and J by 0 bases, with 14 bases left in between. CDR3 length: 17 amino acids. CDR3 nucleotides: TGTGCCAGCAGCCCCCGGGACGGCCGCTCTGGGGCCAACGTCCTGACTTTC. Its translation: CASSPRDGRSGANVLTF.

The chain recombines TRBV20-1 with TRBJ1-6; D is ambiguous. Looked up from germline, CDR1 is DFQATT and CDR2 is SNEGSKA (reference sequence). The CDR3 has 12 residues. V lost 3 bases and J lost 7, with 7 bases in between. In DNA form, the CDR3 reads TGCAGTGCTAGGGGCCTCAATTCACCCCTCCACTTT. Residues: CSARGLNSPLHF.

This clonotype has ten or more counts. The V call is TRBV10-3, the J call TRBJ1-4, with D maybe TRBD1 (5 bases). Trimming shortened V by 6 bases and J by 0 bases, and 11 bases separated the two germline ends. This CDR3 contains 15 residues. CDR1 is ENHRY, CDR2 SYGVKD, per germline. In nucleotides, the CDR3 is TGTGCCATCAGCGGGACCGGAGCAACTAATGAAAAACTGTTTTTT. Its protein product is CAISGTGATNEKLFF.

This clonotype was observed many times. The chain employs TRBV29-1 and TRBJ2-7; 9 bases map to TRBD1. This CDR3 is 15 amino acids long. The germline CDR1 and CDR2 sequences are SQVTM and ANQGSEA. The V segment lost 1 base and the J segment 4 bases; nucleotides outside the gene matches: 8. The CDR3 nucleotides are TGCAGCGTTGAAGGGGACAGGGATTGGGGTTACGAGCAGTACTTC. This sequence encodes CSVEGDRDWGYEQYF.

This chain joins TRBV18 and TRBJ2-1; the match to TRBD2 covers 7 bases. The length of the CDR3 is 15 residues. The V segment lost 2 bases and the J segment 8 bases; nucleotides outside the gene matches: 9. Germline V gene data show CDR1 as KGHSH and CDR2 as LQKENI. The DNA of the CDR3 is TGTGCCAGCTCACCATCGCGGGAGAGGTTCTATGAGCAGTTCTTC. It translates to CASSPSRERFYEQFF. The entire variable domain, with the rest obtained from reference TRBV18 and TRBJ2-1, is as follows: NAGVMQNPRHLVRRRGQEARLRCSPMKGHSHVYWYRQLPEEGLKFMVYLQKENIIDESGMPKERFSAEFPKEGPSILRIQQVVRGDSAAYFCASSPSRERFYEQFFGPGTRLTVL.

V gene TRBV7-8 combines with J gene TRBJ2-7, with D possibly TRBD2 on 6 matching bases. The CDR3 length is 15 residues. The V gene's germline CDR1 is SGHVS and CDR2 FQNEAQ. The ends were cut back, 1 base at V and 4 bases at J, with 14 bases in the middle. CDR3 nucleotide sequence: TGTGCCAGCAGCTTAGAAGACCGGGACTCATACGAGCAGTACTTC. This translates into CASSLEDRDSYEQYF. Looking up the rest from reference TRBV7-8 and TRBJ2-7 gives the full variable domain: GAGVSQSPRYKVAKRGQDVALRCDPISGHVSLFWYQQALGQGPEFLTYFQNEAQLDKSGLPSDRFFAERPEGSVSTLKIQRTQQEDSAVYLCASSLEDRDSYEQYFGPGTRLTVT.

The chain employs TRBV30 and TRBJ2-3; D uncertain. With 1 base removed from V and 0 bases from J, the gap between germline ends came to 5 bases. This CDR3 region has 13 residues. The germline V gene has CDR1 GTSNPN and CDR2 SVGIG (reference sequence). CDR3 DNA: TGTGCCTGGAGTGCTACTAGCACAGATACGCAGTATTTT. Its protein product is CAWSATSTDTQYF.

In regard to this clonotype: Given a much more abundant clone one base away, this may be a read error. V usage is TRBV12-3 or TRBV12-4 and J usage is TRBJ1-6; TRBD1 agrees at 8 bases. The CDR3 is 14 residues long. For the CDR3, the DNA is TGTGCCAGCAGCCCGACAGGGGTTAATCCACCCCTCCACTTT. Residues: CASSPTGVNPPLHF.

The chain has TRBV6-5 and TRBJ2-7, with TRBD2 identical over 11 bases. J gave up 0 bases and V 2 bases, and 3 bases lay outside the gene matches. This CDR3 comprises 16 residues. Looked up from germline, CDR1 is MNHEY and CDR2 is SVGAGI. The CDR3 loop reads CASSYTTSGSSYEQYF. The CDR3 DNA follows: TGTGCCAGCAGTTACACTACTAGCGGGAGCTCCTACGAGCAGTACTTC.

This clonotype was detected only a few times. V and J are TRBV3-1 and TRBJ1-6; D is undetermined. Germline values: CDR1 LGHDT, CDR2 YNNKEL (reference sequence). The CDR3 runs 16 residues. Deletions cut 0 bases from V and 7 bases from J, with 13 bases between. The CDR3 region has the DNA TGTGCCAGCAGCCAAGATCAATCGGGCCTCAATTCACCCCTCCACTTT. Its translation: CASSQDQSGLNSPLHF.

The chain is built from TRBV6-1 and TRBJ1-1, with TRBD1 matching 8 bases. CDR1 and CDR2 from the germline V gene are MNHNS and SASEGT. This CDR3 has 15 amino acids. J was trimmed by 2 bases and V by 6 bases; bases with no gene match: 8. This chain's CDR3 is CASSQGQAGNTEAFF. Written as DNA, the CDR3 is TGTGCCAGCAGCCAGGGACAGGCAGGAAACACTGAAGCTTTCTTT.

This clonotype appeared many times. As DNA, the CDR3 is TGTGCCAGCAGCTTAGGAGTGACCCAGTACTTC. It specifies CASSLGVTQYF. The rearrangement uses TRBV7-2 and TRBJ2-5; no definite D call. The V gene lost 1 base and the J gene lost 7 bases, with 4 bases spanning the gap. CDR3 length equals 11 residues. Looked up from germline, CDR1 is SGHTA and CDR2 is FQGNSA.

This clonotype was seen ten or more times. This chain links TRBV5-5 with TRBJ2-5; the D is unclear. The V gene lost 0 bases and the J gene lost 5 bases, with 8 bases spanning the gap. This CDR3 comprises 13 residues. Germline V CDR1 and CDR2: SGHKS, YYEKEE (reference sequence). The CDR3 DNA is TGTGCCAGCAGCTTGGGACCCCTCGAGACCCAGTACTTC. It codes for CASSLGPLETQYF.

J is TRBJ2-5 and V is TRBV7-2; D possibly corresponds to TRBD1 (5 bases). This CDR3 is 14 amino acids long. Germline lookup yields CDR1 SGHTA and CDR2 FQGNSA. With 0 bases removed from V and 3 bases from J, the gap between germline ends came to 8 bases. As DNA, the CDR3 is TGTGCCAGCAGCTTAGCGGGGCAAAAAGAGACCCAGTACTTC. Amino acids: CASSLAGQKETQYF.

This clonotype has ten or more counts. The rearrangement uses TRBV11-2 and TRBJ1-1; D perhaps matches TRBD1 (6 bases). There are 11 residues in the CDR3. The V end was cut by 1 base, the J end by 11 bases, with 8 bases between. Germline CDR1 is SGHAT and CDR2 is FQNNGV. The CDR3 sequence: CASSLGGGAFF. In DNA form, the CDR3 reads TGTGCCAGCAGCTTAGGAGGGGGGGCTTTCTTT.

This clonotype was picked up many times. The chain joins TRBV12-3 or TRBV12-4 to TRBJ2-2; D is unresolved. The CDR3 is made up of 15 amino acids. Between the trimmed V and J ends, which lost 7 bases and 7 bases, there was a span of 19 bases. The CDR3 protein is CASTPRPLHGGELFF. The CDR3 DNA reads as TGTGCCAGCACCCCCCGACCACTCCATGGCGGGGAGCTGTTTTTT.

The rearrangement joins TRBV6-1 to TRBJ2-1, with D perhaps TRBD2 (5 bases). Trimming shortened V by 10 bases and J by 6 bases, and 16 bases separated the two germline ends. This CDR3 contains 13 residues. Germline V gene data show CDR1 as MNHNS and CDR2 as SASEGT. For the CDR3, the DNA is TGTGCCACCCGCGGGCTAGCTCCCAATGAGCAGTTCTTC. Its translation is CATRGLAPNEQFF.

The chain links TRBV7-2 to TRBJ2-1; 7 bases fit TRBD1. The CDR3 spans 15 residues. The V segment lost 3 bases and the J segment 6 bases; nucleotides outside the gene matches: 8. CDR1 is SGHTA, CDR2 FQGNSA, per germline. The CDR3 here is CASSFNRGLFNEQFF. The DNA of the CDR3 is TGTGCCAGCAGCTTTAACAGGGGTTTGTTCAATGAGCAGTTCTTC.

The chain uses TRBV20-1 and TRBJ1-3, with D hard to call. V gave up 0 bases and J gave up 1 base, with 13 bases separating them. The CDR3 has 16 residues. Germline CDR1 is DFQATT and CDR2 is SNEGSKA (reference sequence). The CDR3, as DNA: TGCAGTGCTAGAGAGCCGGGTGTCCGGTCTGGAAACACCATATATTTT. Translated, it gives CSAREPGVRSGNTIYF.

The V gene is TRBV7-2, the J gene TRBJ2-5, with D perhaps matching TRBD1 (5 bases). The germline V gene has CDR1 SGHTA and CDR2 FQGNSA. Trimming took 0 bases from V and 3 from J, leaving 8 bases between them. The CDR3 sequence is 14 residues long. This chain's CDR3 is CASSLAGPKETQYF. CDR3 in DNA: TGTGCCAGCAGCTTAGCGGGGCCGAAAGAGACCCAGTACTTC. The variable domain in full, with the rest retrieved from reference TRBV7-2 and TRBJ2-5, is GAGVSQSPSNKVTEKGKDVELRCDPISGHTALYWYRQSLGQGLEFLIYFQGNSAPDKSGLPSDRFSAERTGGSVSTLTIQRTQQEDSAVYLCASSLAGPKETQYFGPGTRLLVL.